This is a list of T cell receptor beta chains from one sample in a study of blood T cells in healthy people across ages. TCRdb independently ran MiXCR on the 5' RACE reads; one entry per CDR3 protein. The sample has 950,000 to 1,200,000 distinct CDR3 sequences; around two fifths are singletons. Sample: blood. Receptor source: a man between 18 and 35 years old in good health. Both conserved end residues are part of each CDR3. D genes are given only for firm matches. Clone size appears in some rows only: once, few, many, or a class for an expanded clone.

few	TRBV7-9	TRBJ1-2	NA	CASSSGGPGRNYGYTF	TGTGCCAGCAGCTCGGGGGGACCGGGGAGAAACTATGGCTACACCTTC
NA	TRBV6-5	TRBJ2-1	TRBD2	CASSRTSGPNNEQFF	TGTGCCAGCAGTAGGACTAGCGGGCCTAACAATGAGCAGTTCTTC
NA	TRBV5-1	TRBJ1-1	NA	CASSAGGLKNTEAFF	TGCGCCAGCAGCGCGGGGGGACTTAAGAACACTGAAGCTTTCTTT
NA	TRBV7-2	TRBJ2-3	TRBD2	CASSRVMPGGPLQSDTQYF	TGTGCCAGCAGCCGGGTCATGCCGGGGGGGCCTCTTCAGTCAGATACGCAGTATTTT
NA	TRBV7-6	TRBJ2-3	TRBD1	CAGSSFLGQYGDTQYF	TGTGCCGGCAGCTCCTTTCTGGGACAGTATGGTGATACGCAGTATTTT
NA	TRBV24-1	TRBJ2-2	TRBD1	CATSDPRTGTTGELFF	TGTGCCACCAGTGACCCACGGACAGGAACCACCGGGGAGCTGTTTTTT
NA	TRBV11-2	TRBJ2-1	TRBD2	CASSFAGLVRAYDEQFF	TGTGCCAGCAGCTTCGCCGGACTAGTAAGAGCCTACGATGAGCAGTTCTTC
many	TRBV4-1	TRBJ1-5	NA	CASSQEGSNQPQHF	TGTGCCAGCAGCCAAGAAGGCAGCAATCAGCCCCAGCATTTT
few	TRBV7-9	TRBJ1-2	TRBD1	CASSPHDRTGADGYTF	TGTGCCAGCAGCCCTCATGATCGGACAGGCGCGGATGGCTACACCTTC
NA	TRBV7-7	TRBJ1-1	NA	CAVLLGNQTFF	TGTGCTGTTCTTCTGGGCAACCAAACTTTCTTT
NA	TRBV5-1	TRBJ2-2	NA	CASSPRLDTGELFF	TGCGCCAGCAGCCCAAGACTAGACACCGGGGAGCTGTTTTTT
NA	TRBV20-1	TRBJ1-5	TRBD1	CSASRWGTVSNQPQHF	TGCAGTGCTAGTCGGTGGGGGACAGTGAGCAATCAGCCCCAGCATTTT
few	TRBV4-1	TRBJ1-2	NA	CASSQVRGSNYGYTF	TGCGCCAGCAGCCAAGTCCGCGGGTCTAACTATGGCTACACCTTC
NA	TRBV3-1	TRBJ1-5	NA	CASSQEHGWDQPQHF	TGTGCCAGCAGCCAAGAGCACGGGTGGGATCAGCCCCAGCATTTT
NA	TRBV27	TRBJ2-7	TRBD2	CASRTSGVRNEQYF	TGTGCCAGCAGGACTAGCGGGGTCCGCAACGAGCAGTACTTC
NA	TRBV20-1	TRBJ2-5	TRBD2	CSVRGLFGLAQETQYF	TGCAGTGTTAGGGGACTCTTTGGACTAGCTCAAGAGACCCAGTACTTC
few	TRBV20-1	TRBJ2-7	TRBD1	CSAGQRPYYNEQYF	TGCAGTGCGGGACAGAGGCCTTACTACAATGAGCAGTACTTC
NA	TRBV28	TRBJ2-5	NA	CASSLHGQRGETQYF	TGTGCCAGCAGTTTACACGGACAACGCGGGGAGACCCAGTACTTC
many	TRBV12-3/TRBV12-4	TRBJ2-5	TRBD1	CASSSPGQGQETQYF	TGTGCCAGCAGTTCCCCCGGACAGGGCCAAGAGACCCAGTACTTC
NA	TRBV7-6	TRBJ1-1	NA	CASSLAEWKGLNTEAFF	TGTGCCAGCAGCTTAGCCGAATGGAAAGGGTTGAACACTGAAGCTTTCTTT
NA	TRBV29-1	TRBJ1-1	NA	CSVEARRPMNTEAFF	TGCAGCGTTGAAGCTCGGAGGCCTATGAACACTGAAGCTTTCTTT
NA	TRBV6-6	TRBJ2-5	NA	CASSYRPDTKETQYF	TGTGCCAGCAGTTACCGACCGGACACTAAAGAGACCCAGTACTTC
few	TRBV20-1	TRBJ2-7	NA	CSARDEVWGGSYEQYF	TGCAGTGCTAGAGATGAAGTTTGGGGAGGATCCTACGAGCAGTACTTC
few	TRBV5-1	TRBJ1-2	NA	CASSYLQGGGSGYTF	TGCGCCAGCAGCTATCTACAGGGTGGTGGTAGTGGCTACACCTTC
few	TRBV20-1	TRBJ2-4	NA	CSARGGALGGKNIQYF	TGCAGTGCTAGGGGGGGGGCCCTCGGAGGCAAAAACATTCAGTACTTC
NA	TRBV28	TRBJ1-2	NA	CASSLVEEAYYGYTF	TGTGCCAGCAGTTTGGTGGAGGAGGCTTATTATGGCTACACCTTC
few	TRBV6-2/TRBV6-3	TRBJ1-1	NA	CASSYRLREAFF	TGTGCCAGCAGTTACCGGCTACGTGAAGCTTTCTTT
NA	TRBV7-7	TRBJ2-3	NA	CASSVGRTADTQYF	TGTGCTAGCAGCGTAGGCCGCACCGCAGATACGCAGTATTTT
NA	TRBV10-3	TRBJ2-2	TRBD2	CAIKSGKIDVGELFF	TGTGCCATCAAAAGCGGGAAGATCGACGTCGGGGAGCTGTTTTTT
NA	TRBV9	TRBJ2-7	TRBD1	CASSITGTEYYEQYF	TGTGCCAGCAGCATCACCGGGACAGAGTACTACGAGCAGTACTTC
few	TRBV7-9	TRBJ2-7	TRBD1	CASSATGKQYF	TGTGCCAGCAGCGCGACAGGGAAGCAGTACTTC
once	TRBV7-6	TRBJ1-2	NA	CASSSTGPGKANYGYTF	TGTGCCAGCAGCTCGACCGGACCCGGGAAAGCTAACTATGGCTACACCTTC
NA	TRBV11-1	TRBJ1-1	NA	CASSPKGWGTEAFF	TGTGCCAGCAGCCCCAAAGGTTGGGGGACTGAAGCTTTCTTT
few	TRBV7-9	TRBJ1-4	NA	CASSSDTRELFF	TGTGCCAGCAGCTCGGACACCCGAGAACTGTTTTTT
few	TRBV7-9	TRBJ2-7	NA	CASSLTLPPYEQYF	TGTGCCAGCAGCTTAACACTTCCCCCCTACGAGCAGTACTTC
few	TRBV6-5	TRBJ1-2	TRBD1	CASSYLRDRANGYTF	TGTGCCAGCAGTTACCTCCGAGACAGGGCGAATGGCTACACCTTC
NA	TRBV3-1	TRBJ1-1	NA	CASSPDDSTEAFF	TGTGCCAGCAGCCCCGACGACAGTACTGAAGCTTTCTTT
NA	TRBV20-1	TRBJ2-3	NA	CSASLWTSTGTDTQYF	TGCAGTGCTAGTCTATGGACTTCTACCGGCACAGATACGCAGTATTTT
NA	TRBV20-1	TRBJ2-3	NA	CSAREVSQTQYF	TGCAGTGCTAGAGAGGTTTCACAGACGCAGTATTTT
NA	TRBV12-3/TRBV12-4	TRBJ1-4	NA	CASSLGAGAGRFNEKLFF	TGTGCCAGCAGTTTGGGCGCCGGGGCAGGGCGGTTTAATGAAAAACTGTTTTTT
NA	TRBV11-2	TRBJ2-1	TRBD1	CASSRTGDTSYNEQFF	TGTGCCAGCAGCCGTACAGGGGATACCTCCTACAATGAGCAGTTCTTC
NA	TRBV4-3	TRBJ2-5	NA	CASSQAPGAPMTQYF	TGCGCCAGCAGCCAAGCCCCGGGGGCCCCAATGACCCAGTACTTC
few	TRBV4-3	TRBJ2-3	NA	CASSQDFLEHITDTQYF	TGCGCCAGCAGCCAAGATTTTCTAGAGCATATCACAGATACGCAGTATTTT
NA	TRBV6-6	TRBJ1-4	NA	CASIQRGDEKLFF	TGTGCCAGCATTCAACGGGGGGATGAAAAACTGTTTTTT
once	TRBV7-2	TRBJ1-1	TRBD1	CASSYGSPGQGLNTEAFF	TGTGCCAGCAGCTACGGATCCCCGGGACAGGGACTGAACACTGAAGCTTTCTTT
few	TRBV7-3	TRBJ2-3	NA	CASSPSRTNTQYF	TGTGCCAGCAGCCCATCCCGAACAAATACGCAGTATTTT
NA	TRBV5-6	TRBJ2-2	TRBD2	CASSIVGLADNTGELFF	TGTGCCAGCAGCATCGTGGGGCTAGCGGATAACACCGGGGAGCTGTTTTTT
few	TRBV4-1	TRBJ1-2	TRBD1	CASSQRTGIDRANYGYTF	TGCGCCAGCAGCCAGAGGACAGGGATTGATCGAGCTAACTATGGCTACACCTTC
NA	TRBV7-2	TRBJ1-1	NA	CASSEWGGENTEAFF	TGTGCCAGCAGCGAATGGGGCGGGGAGAACACTGAAGCTTTCTTT
few	TRBV4-3	TRBJ1-1	NA	CASSQDLGANTEAFF	TGCGCCAGCAGCCAAGACTTGGGGGCGAACACTGAAGCTTTCTTT
NA	TRBV7-9	TRBJ2-7	TRBD1	CASSLDTGVWYEQYF	TGTGCCAGCAGCTTAGATACAGGGGTGTGGTACGAGCAGTACTTC
few	TRBV20-1	TRBJ2-1	NA	CSARDMRPPSLSTNNEQFF	TGCAGTGCTAGAGATATGAGGCCACCCTCCTTGTCGACGAACAATGAGCAGTTCTTC